This T cell receptor beta chain was recovered during a study of T cell changes during pregnancy in multiple sclerosis (dated by TCRdb to about 2019). For the study in its entirety: The study looked at changes in the T cell repertoire across pregnancy in women with multiple sclerosis.

The library came from the immunoSEQ multiplex PCR assay. Entries here come from immuneACCESS through TCRdb and include only in-frame sequences with V and J called. Some clones fail to appear in such tables; in the studies checked, an unresolved V gene covers under half of the shortfall, and the cause of the remainder is unknown. Across this sample there are around 39,000 clones, with almost 95% seen only once. The ten largest account for 0.43% of the sample. With respect to this clone: It lacks a known antigen. The sample holds no much larger clone one base away, and base qualities are not on file.

The specimen was CD4+ T cells from peripheral blood mononuclear cells, collected in the third trimester of pregnancy. This clonotype originated in a female donor in good health, enrolled as a control in a pregnancy study.

The CDR3 sequence is CASSLGQDQPQHF. At the DNA level, the sequence is TGCGCCAGCAGCTTGGGACAGGATCAGCCCCAGCATTTT. Rearrangement joined TRBV5-1 to TRBJ1-5; 6 matching bases give a weak D call of TRBD1. Deletion took 0 bases off V and 5 bases off J, with a span of 6 bases between the germline ends. The CDR3 starts with the cysteine, ends with the phenylalanine, and has 13 residues. Only the CDR3 region is kept as DNA, spanning 39 bases read in frame from base 1. CDR1 and CDR2 were assigned from the germline V gene as SGHRS and YFSETQ.